Listed below are T cell receptor beta chains from one sample, sequenced in a study of T cells after yellow fever vaccination. Each CDR3 protein gets one entry after TCRdb re-called the 5' RACE reads with MiXCR. This repertoire shows about 320,000 distinct CDR3 sequences, around 4.5% found once; its top ten account for approximately 20%. The sequencing here drew on PBMCs, taken 15 days after the yellow fever booster vaccination. Receptors were obtained from a man aged 18 to 30 who received the YFV17D yellow fever vaccine. The CDR3 runs from the conserved cysteine through the conserved F or W. D genes are given only for firm matches. Some rows mark clone size as missing; the rest say once, few, many or name a class of expanded clone.

V: TRBV20-1
J: TRBJ2-7
size: many
D: .
DNA: TGCAGTGCTAGAGATTACTACGAGCAGTACTTC
CDR3: CSARDYYEQYF

V: TRBV20-1
J: TRBJ2-3
size: few
D: .
DNA: TGCAGTGCTTGGATGCTATCTACGCAGTATTTT
CDR3: CSAWMLSTQYF

V: TRBV7-8
J: TRBJ2-7
size: few
D: .
DNA: TGTGCCAGCCTAGGGGGACACCTCGGAAAGCAGTACTTC
CDR3: CASLGGHLGKQYF

V: TRBV10-3
J: TRBJ2-7
size: many
D: TRBD1
DNA: TGTGCCATCAGTGAGACAGGGGTTAGCGAGCAGTACTTC
CDR3: CAISETGVSEQYF

V: TRBV6-2/TRBV6-3
J: TRBJ2-1
size: many
D: .
DNA: TGTGCCAGCTCCAAGTACAATGAGCAGTTCTTC
CDR3: CASSKYNEQFF

V: TRBV6-5
J: TRBJ2-1
size: .
D: .
DNA: TGTGCCAGCAGTTACCGGCCAGGACCTGAGCAGTTCTTC
CDR3: CASSYRPGPEQFF

V: TRBV6-2/TRBV6-3
J: TRBJ2-2
size: few
D: TRBD1
DNA: TGTGCCAGCAGTTGGACAGGGATGAACACCGGGGAGCTGTTTTTT
CDR3: CASSWTGMNTGELFF

V: TRBV6-5
J: TRBJ1-3
size: many
D: TRBD1
DNA: TGTGCCAGCAGAGCCGGGACAGTGTCTGGAAACACCATATATTTT
CDR3: CASRAGTVSGNTIYF

V: TRBV5-4
J: TRBJ2-1
size: few
D: .
DNA: TGTGCCAGCAGCTCTAGCGCTACCTACAATGAGCAGTTCTTC
CDR3: CASSSSATYNEQFF

V: TRBV6-2/TRBV6-3
J: TRBJ2-1
size: few
D: TRBD1
DNA: TGTGCCATATCCGGGACAGAATACAATGAGCAGTTCTTC
CDR3: CAISGTEYNEQFF

V: TRBV7-2
J: TRBJ1-3
size: many
D: .
DNA: TGTGCCAGCAGCTTCCAGTTTGGGGCTGGAAACACCATATATTTT
CDR3: CASSFQFGAGNTIYF

V: TRBV12-3/TRBV12-4
J: TRBJ2-7
size: few
D: TRBD2
DNA: TGTGCCAGCAGGGGACTAGGAGAGCAGTACTTC
CDR3: CASRGLGEQYF

V: TRBV7-2
J: TRBJ2-3
size: few
D: TRBD1
DNA: TGTGCCAGCAGCGGCGACAGGGGAGTAGATACGCAGTATTTT
CDR3: CASSGDRGVDTQYF

V: TRBV5-4
J: TRBJ1-6
size: few
D: TRBD1
DNA: TGTGCCAGCAGCTCGACGACAGGGATGAATTCACCCCTCCACTTT
CDR3: CASSSTTGMNSPLHF

V: TRBV4-3
J: TRBJ2-3
size: few
D: TRBD2
DNA: TGCGCCAGCAGCCAAGACTGGTCGGCGGGGGGCACAGATACGCAGTATTTT
CDR3: CASSQDWSAGGTDTQYF

V: TRBV11-2
J: TRBJ2-5
size: few
D: .
DNA: TGTGCCAGCAGCGTCCCCCGGGCCCAAGAGACCCAGTACTTC
CDR3: CASSVPRAQETQYF

V: TRBV5-1
J: TRBJ2-5
size: many
D: TRBD2
DNA: TGCGCCAGCAGCTATCCGGGAGGGGAGACCCAGTACTTC
CDR3: CASSYPGGETQYF

V: TRBV18
J: TRBJ1-1
size: many
D: .
DNA: TGTGCCAGCTCACCACAGCCCCGGGTGGTGGGCACTGAAGCTTTCTTT
CDR3: CASSPQPRVVGTEAFF